The clone carrying this TCR beta chain was counted at least ten times. From germline, CDR1 is MNHNS and CDR2 SASEGT. CDR3 length equals 14 residues. V shed 10 bases and J shed 1 base, with 16 bases lying between them. As to time point: newly diagnosed GD, antithyroid drugs for less than 3 months. RNA from PBMCs was the source of the TCR library. Relying on iRepertoire HTBI primers and Arm-PCR of CDR3 regions, the team built TCR beta libraries. TCRdb reprocessed the multiplex PCR reads with MiXCR, giving one entry per CDR3 protein. The table lists over 400,000 distinct CDR3 sequences, 14% of them singletons. This entry comes from a study of regulatory T cells in long-lasting Graves disease. This same sample was also part of a study on T cells in Graves' hyperthyroidism and ophthalmopathy.

The chain combines TRBV6-1 with TRBJ1-1, with D unclear. The sequence was collected from a woman between 50 and 59 years old with Graves disease. The specimen comprised peripheral blood mononuclear cells (PBMCs), sampled at new diagnosis, from a patient treated with antithyroid drugs. The CDR3 nucleotides are TGTGCCACCAAGAGTGGGGTTGGGAACACTGAAGCTTTCTTT. Residues: CATKSGVGNTEAFF.